This is a list of T cell receptor beta chains from one sample in a study of early T cells in non-severe SARS-CoV-2 infection. Via MiXCR, TCRdb re-called the 5' RACE reads, giving one row per CDR3 protein. The profile covers about 130,000 distinct CDR3 sequences, with about 15% appearing a single time and around a fifth taken by the ten largest. Source material: whole blood. These TCRs come from an adult who was a healthcare worker with PCR-confirmed SARS-CoV-2 infection or an uninfected control (not recorded which). Both conserved end residues are part of each CDR3. The order of the fields is J gene, D gene, V gene, clone size, CDR3 DNA, CDR3 protein. The D gene is left open where the match is weak. Some rows have no size entry. The others give once, few or many, or a class for an expanded clone.

TRBJ2-7	-	TRBV27	-	TGTGCCAGCAGTCGACAAGGTATGAGCTCCTACGAGCAGTACTTC	CASSRQGMSSYEQYF
TRBJ1-1	-	TRBV9	many	TGTGCCAGCAGCCTAAGGATGAACACTGAAGCTTTCTTT	CASSLRMNTEAFF
TRBJ1-1	-	TRBV9	-	TGTGCCAGCTCGAGAGGTGGGACTCTGGGCACTGAAGCTTTCTTT	CASSRGGTLGTEAFF
TRBJ1-5	-	TRBV28	-	TGTGCCAGCAGTTTTTGGGACCGGGGGCGACCTCAGCCCCAGCATTTT	CASSFWDRGRPQPQHF
TRBJ1-3	-	TRBV29-1	-	TGCAGCCCGAAGTTCGGGAGGGAGTCTGGAAACACCATATATTTT	CSPKFGRESGNTIYF
TRBJ1-1	-	TRBV7-2	few	TGTGCCAGCAGCCCCCCAGGGAGGTTGACTAGTTTGGCTGAAGCTTTCTTT	CASSPPGRLTSLAEAFF
TRBJ1-5	-	TRBV27	-	TGTGCCAGCAGGGCCGGGGAAGGCCTTCGGCCCCAGCATTTT	CASRAGEGLRPQHF
TRBJ2-1	-	TRBV5-4	-	TGTGCCAGCGGTCTCGATTACAATGAGCAGTTCTTC	CASGLDYNEQFF
TRBJ2-4	TRBD1	TRBV11-1	-	TGTGCCAGCAGCCCTGGACAGGGGCGATTAGCCAAAAACATTCAGTACTTC	CASSPGQGRLAKNIQYF
TRBJ2-7	TRBD1	TRBV29-1	few	TGCAGCGTTGACGGGAGGACAGGGGACTTC	CSVDGRTGDF
TRBJ1-2	-	TRBV3-1	many	TGTGCCAGCAGCCGGGACCCTAACTATGGCTACACCTTC	CASSRDPNYGYTF
TRBJ1-3	-	TRBV6-6	-	TGTGCCAGCAGTATTACAGGTGCCAGCTCTGGAAACACCATATATTTT	CASSITGASSGNTIYF
TRBJ1-1	-	TRBV10-3	-	TGTGCCAGCCGATCGGGTGACACTGAAGCTTTCTTT	CASRSGDTEAFF
TRBJ1-1	-	TRBV2	-	TGTGCCAGCAATGTCGGCGGGAATACTGAAGCTTTCTTT	CASNVGGNTEAFF
TRBJ2-3	-	TRBV11-2	few	TGTGCCAGCAGGGGTATCCTTAGGCGCGGTAGAAGGGCAGATACGCAGTATTTT	CASRGILRRGRRADTQYF
TRBJ2-5	-	TRBV5-1	few	TGCGCCAGCAGCTTGGACGGGGGCCTGGGAGAGACCCAGTACTTC	CASSLDGGLGETQYF
TRBJ1-2	TRBD1	TRBV5-4	-	TGTGCCAGCAGCCGGGGACAGGAGAACTATGGCTACACCTTC	CASSRGQENYGYTF
TRBJ1-3	-	TRBV6-1	-	TGTGCCAGCACCCCCGACAGCTCTGGAAACACCATATATTTT	CASTPDSSGNTIYF
TRBJ1-5	TRBD1	TRBV6-6	-	TGTGCCAGCAGTTACGACAGGGGCCCGGTTCAGCCCCAGCATTTT	CASSYDRGPVQPQHF
TRBJ2-2	TRBD2	TRBV20-1	few	TGCAGTGCTACCCGGGGGGTAGACGGGGAGCTGTTTTTT	CSATRGVDGELFF
TRBJ1-3	-	TRBV25-1	few	TGTGCCAGCAGTGAAGGGTTAGGGCACACCATATATTTT	CASSEGLGHTIYF
TRBJ2-1	-	TRBV12-3/TRBV12-4	-	TGTGCCAGCAGTTTGCGGCAGAGCTCCTACAATGAGCAGTTCTTC	CASSLRQSSYNEQFF
TRBJ2-5	-	TRBV5-1	few	TGCGCCAGCAGCCAATCCGGGGTCCTAGTTCGGGAGACCCAGTACTTC	CASSQSGVLVRETQYF
TRBJ2-1	TRBD2	TRBV6-2/TRBV6-3	few	TGTGCCAGCAGTTACCCCGGGACTACCGTGGCCGGGCAGTTCTTC	CASSYPGTTVAGQFF
TRBJ1-5	TRBD1	TRBV12-3/TRBV12-4	-	TGTGCCAGCGGGACAGAAGGGTATCAGCCCCAGCATTTT	CASGTEGYQPQHF
TRBJ1-2	-	TRBV27	once	TGTGCCAGCAGTTCAACGCATACCAGCTGGGGCTATGGCTACACCTTC	CASSSTHTSWGYGYTF
TRBJ2-2	TRBD2	TRBV9	-	TGTGCCAGCAGCGTGGTCATGAGCGGGGGTAACACCGGGGAGCTGTTTTTT	CASSVVMSGGNTGELFF
TRBJ2-3	-	TRBV7-9	few	TGTGCCAGCAGCGTCACAGGTTCGGGCACAGATACGCAGTATTTT	CASSVTGSGTDTQYF
TRBJ1-2	TRBD1	TRBV11-3	-	TGTGCCAGCAGCCCAGGGACAGGGAATGGCTACACCTTC	CASSPGTGNGYTF
TRBJ2-7	TRBD1	TRBV20-1	few	TGCAGTGCTGCCGACAGGGGCAGCTCCTACGAGCAGTACTTC	CSAADRGSSYEQYF
TRBJ1-6	-	TRBV3-1	-	TGTGCCAGCGTAGAGCCGTATAATTCACCCCTCCACTTT	CASVEPYNSPLHF
TRBJ2-1	TRBD2	TRBV20-1	-	TGCAGTGCTAGGGGACTAGCGGGGGGCCTCAATGAGCAGTTCTTC	CSARGLAGGLNEQFF
TRBJ2-3	-	TRBV29-1	-	TGCAGCGGACGGGTGGACCGGAATACGCAGTATTTT	CSGRVDRNTQYF
TRBJ1-2	-	TRBV19	few	TGTGCCAGTAGTATAAAGTCGGGGGCAACCCTTGGCTACACCTTC	CASSIKSGATLGYTF
TRBJ2-3	-	TRBV20-1	many	TGCAGTGCTAGGTGGCTAATGTTCACAGATACGCAGTATTTT	CSARWLMFTDTQYF
TRBJ2-5	-	TRBV29-1	-	TGCAGCGTTGAAGCCCTCACCCGGGCCCAGTACTTC	CSVEALTRAQYF
TRBJ1-2	TRBD1	TRBV6-4	-	TGTGCCAGCAAAGTTTCCGGGACAGCCGATGGCTACACCTTC	CASKVSGTADGYTF
TRBJ2-3	-	TRBV7-9	many	TGTGCCAGCAGCCTCCAGAGCCTGAGCACAGATACGCAGTATTTT	CASSLQSLSTDTQYF
TRBJ1-6	-	TRBV5-5	-	TGTGCCAGCAGAATTACGCCGCTCGGGAATTCACCCCTCCACTTT	CASRITPLGNSPLHF
TRBJ1-1	-	TRBV19	-	TGTGCCAGTTCTCAGGGGAGAGCCACTGAAGCTTTCTTT	CASSQGRATEAFF
TRBJ1-1	-	TRBV12-3/TRBV12-4	few	TGTGCCAGCAGTTCCGGGGCTCAGGCTGAAGCTTTCTTT	CASSSGAQAEAFF
TRBJ2-5	-	TRBV18	many	TGTGCCAGCTCACCACCGGTCAGGACGCGCGAGACCCAGTACTTC	CASSPPVRTRETQYF
TRBJ1-5	TRBD1	TRBV19	few	TGTGCCAGTATCCGGGACAGCTATAGCAATCAGCCCCAGCATTTT	CASIRDSYSNQPQHF